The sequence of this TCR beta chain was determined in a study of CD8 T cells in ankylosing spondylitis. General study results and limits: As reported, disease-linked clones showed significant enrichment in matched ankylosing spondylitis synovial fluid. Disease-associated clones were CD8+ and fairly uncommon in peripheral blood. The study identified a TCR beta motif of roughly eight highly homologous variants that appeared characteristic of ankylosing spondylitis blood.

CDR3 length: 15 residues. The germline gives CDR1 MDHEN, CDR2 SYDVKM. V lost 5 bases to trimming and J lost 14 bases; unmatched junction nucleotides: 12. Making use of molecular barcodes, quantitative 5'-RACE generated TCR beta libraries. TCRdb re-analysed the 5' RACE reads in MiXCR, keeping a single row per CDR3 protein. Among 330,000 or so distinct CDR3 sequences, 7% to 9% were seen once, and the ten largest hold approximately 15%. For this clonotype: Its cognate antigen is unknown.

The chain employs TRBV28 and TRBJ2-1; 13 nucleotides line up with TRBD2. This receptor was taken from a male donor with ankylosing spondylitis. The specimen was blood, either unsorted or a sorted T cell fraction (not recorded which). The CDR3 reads CASSEGLAGVWKEFF. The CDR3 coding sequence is TGTGCCAGCAGTGAAGGACTAGCGGGAGTCTGGAAGGAGTTCTTC.